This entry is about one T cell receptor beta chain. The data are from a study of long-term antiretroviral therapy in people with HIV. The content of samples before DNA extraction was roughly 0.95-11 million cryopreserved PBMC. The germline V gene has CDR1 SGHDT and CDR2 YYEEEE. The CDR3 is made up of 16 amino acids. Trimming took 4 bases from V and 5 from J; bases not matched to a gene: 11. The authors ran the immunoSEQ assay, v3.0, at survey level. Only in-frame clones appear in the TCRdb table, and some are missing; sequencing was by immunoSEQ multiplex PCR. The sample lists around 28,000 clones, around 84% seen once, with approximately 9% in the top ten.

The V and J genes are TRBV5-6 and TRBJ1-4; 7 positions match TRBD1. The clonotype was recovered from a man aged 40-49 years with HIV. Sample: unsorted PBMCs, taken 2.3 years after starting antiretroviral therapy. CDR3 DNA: TGTGCCAGCAGCGGAGCTTACGGGACAGCAAATGAAAAACTGTTTTTT. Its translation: CASSGAYGTANEKLFF.